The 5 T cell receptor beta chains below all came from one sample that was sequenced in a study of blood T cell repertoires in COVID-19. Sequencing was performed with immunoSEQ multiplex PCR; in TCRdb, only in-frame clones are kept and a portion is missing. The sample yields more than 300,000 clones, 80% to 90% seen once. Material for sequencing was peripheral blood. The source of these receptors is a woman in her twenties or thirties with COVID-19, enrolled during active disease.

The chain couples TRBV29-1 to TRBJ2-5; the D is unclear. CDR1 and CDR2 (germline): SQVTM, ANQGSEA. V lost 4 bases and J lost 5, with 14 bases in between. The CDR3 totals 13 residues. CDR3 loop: CSVAAEREETQYF. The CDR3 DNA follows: TGCAGCGTTGCGGCGGAGAGAGAGGAGACCCAGTACTTC.

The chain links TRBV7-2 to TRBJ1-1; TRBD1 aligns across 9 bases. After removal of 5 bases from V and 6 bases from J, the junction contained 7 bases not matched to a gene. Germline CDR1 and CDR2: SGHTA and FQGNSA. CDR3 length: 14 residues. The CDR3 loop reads CASSPPGQGAEAFF. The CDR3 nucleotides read TGTGCCAGCAGCCCCCCGGGACAGGGCGCTGAAGCTTTCTTT.

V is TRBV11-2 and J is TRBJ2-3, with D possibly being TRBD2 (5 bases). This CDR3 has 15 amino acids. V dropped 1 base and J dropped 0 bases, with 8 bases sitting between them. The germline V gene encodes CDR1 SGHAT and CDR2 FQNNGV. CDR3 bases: TGTGCCAGCAGCTTAGGTCTAGCTAGCACAGATACGCAGTATTTT. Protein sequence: CASSLGLASTDTQYF. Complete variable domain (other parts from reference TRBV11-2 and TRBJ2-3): EAGVAQSPRYKIIEKRQSVAFWCNPISGHATLYWYQQILGQGPKLLIQFQNNGVVDDSQLPKDRFSAERLKGVDSTLKIQPAKLEDSAVYLCASSLGLASTDTQYFGPGTRLTVL.

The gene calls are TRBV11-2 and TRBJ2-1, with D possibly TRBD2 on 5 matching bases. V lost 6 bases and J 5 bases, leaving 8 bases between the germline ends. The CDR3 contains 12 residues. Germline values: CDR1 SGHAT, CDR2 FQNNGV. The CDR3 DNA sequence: TGTGCCAGCAGTCGACTACACAATGAGCAGTTCTTC. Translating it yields CASSRLHNEQFF.

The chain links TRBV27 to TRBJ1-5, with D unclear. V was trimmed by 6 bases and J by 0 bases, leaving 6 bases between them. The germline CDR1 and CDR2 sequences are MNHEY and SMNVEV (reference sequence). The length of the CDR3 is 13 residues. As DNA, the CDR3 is TGTGCCAGCAGGTTTAATAGCAATCAGCCCCAGCATTTT. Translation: CASRFNSNQPQHF.